This is a list of T cell receptor beta chains from one sample in a study of CD8 T cells in ankylosing spondylitis. TCRdb reanalysed the 5' RACE reads using MiXCR and keeps one entry per CDR3 protein. The top ten hold about 15% of the sample, which has roughly 400,000 distinct CDR3 sequences, around 20% seen once. The sequenced sample consisted of blood, either unsorted or a sorted T cell fraction (not recorded which). These receptors came from a male donor with ankylosing spondylitis. CDR3s include the opening cysteine and the closing phenylalanine or tryptophan. D genes are given only for firm matches. Some rows mark clone size as missing; the rest say once, few, many or name a class of expanded clone.

V gene	D gene	clone size	J gene	CDR3 protein	CDR3 DNA
TRBV28	TRBD1	many	TRBJ1-5	CASSPNRGPQHF	TGTGCCAGCAGTCCCAACAGGGGCCCCCAGCATTTT
TRBV5-1	TRBD2	few	TRBJ2-1	CASSLGLAGTNEQFF	TGCGCCAGCAGCTTGGGACTAGCGGGAACCAATGAGCAGTTCTTC
TRBV29-1	-	many	TRBJ1-5	CSVVGQPNQPQHF	TGCAGCGTTGTGGGGCAGCCTAATCAGCCCCAGCATTTT
TRBV12-3/TRBV12-4	TRBD2	-	TRBJ2-3	CASSLTWESGSADTQYF	TGTGCCAGCAGCCTGACATGGGAGAGCGGGAGCGCAGATACGCAGTATTTT
TRBV28	-	-	TRBJ2-2	CASSLQPNTGELFF	TGTGCCAGCAGTTTACAACCGAACACCGGGGAGCTGTTTTTT
TRBV20-1	-	-	TRBJ2-6	CSTTGRQGPSGANVLTF	TGCAGCACTACCGGGAGACAGGGACCCTCTGGGGCCAACGTCCTGACTTTC
TRBV7-2	TRBD1	many	TRBJ1-1	CASSLDRVNTEAFF	TGTGCCAGCAGCCTGGACAGGGTGAACACTGAAGCTTTCTTT
TRBV2	TRBD2	-	TRBJ2-1	CASSDILAGGLGFF	TGTGCCAGCAGTGACATCCTAGCGGGAGGGCTTGGGTTCTTC
TRBV6-2/TRBV6-3	-	-	TRBJ1-6	CASSWDIRSPLHF	TGTGCCAGCAGTTGGGACATCCGTTCACCCCTCCACTTT
TRBV19	-	few	TRBJ2-7	CASSHTTGTAYEQYF	TGTGCCAGTAGCCACACGACCGGGACGGCCTACGAGCAGTACTTC
TRBV29-1	-	few	TRBJ2-1	CSVEAGGYNEQFF	TGCAGCGTTGAAGCCGGGGGCTACAATGAGCAGTTCTTC
TRBV4-1	-	-	TRBJ2-1	CASSQEDLGYNEQFF	TGCGCCAGCAGCCAAGAAGACTTGGGGTACAATGAGCAGTTCTTC
TRBV12-3/TRBV12-4	-	-	TRBJ1-2	CASSFGDYGYTF	TGTGCCAGCAGTTTTGGGGACTATGGCTACACCTTC
TRBV4-1	TRBD2	few	TRBJ2-7	CASSQTTGTSSYEQYF	TGCGCCAGCAGCCAAACCACCGGGACTAGCTCCTACGAGCAGTACTTC
TRBV12-3/TRBV12-4	TRBD1	-	TRBJ1-2	CASRTGDFFGYTF	TGTGCCAGCAGGACAGGGGACTTTTTCGGCTACACCTTC
TRBV30	-	many	TRBJ2-5	CAWSVPGSQETQYF	TGTGCCTGGAGTGTACCAGGCAGTCAAGAGACCCAGTACTTC
TRBV28	-	-	TRBJ1-6	CASRTVNYTPLHF	TGTGCCAGCCGGACAGTAAACTACACACCCCTCCACTTT
TRBV12-3/TRBV12-4	TRBD2	-	TRBJ2-3	CASSFLTSGLSTDTQYF	TGTGCCAGCAGTTTCCTGACTAGCGGACTGAGCACAGATACGCAGTATTTT
TRBV25-1	-	many	TRBJ2-2	CASSEEGARELFF	TGTGCCAGCAGTGAGGAGGGAGCGAGGGAGCTGTTTTTT
TRBV10-3	-	-	TRBJ2-5	CATRGDETQYF	TGTGCCACCCGCGGGGATGAGACCCAGTACTTC
TRBV29-1	-	many	TRBJ2-1	CSVELVSYNEQFF	TGCAGCGTTGAGTTAGTATCCTACAATGAGCAGTTCTTC
TRBV7-9	-	many	TRBJ2-1	CASSLAGSSYNEQFF	TGTGCCAGCAGCTTAGCGGGAAGCTCCTACAATGAGCAGTTCTTC
TRBV11-3	-	-	TRBJ2-1	CASSPVTGFGEQFF	TGTGCCAGCAGCCCCGTAACAGGGTTCGGTGAGCAGTTCTTC
TRBV11-2	TRBD2	-	TRBJ2-1	CASSRGTSGKTSSYNEQFF	TGTGCCAGCAGCCGCGGGACTAGCGGGAAGACTAGCTCCTACAATGAGCAGTTCTTC
TRBV12-3/TRBV12-4	-	many	TRBJ2-1	CASSFSWQFF	TGTGCCAGCAGTTTTTCCTGGCAGTTCTTC
TRBV7-3	TRBD2	-	TRBJ2-7	CANERERDEQYF	TGTGCCAACGAGCGGGAGAGGGACGAGCAGTACTTC
TRBV5-6	-	few	TRBJ2-7	CASSGTPLGEQYF	TGTGCCAGCAGCGGGACGCCCCTGGGCGAGCAGTACTTC
TRBV20-1	-	few	TRBJ2-1	CSARDYDGSSYNEQFF	TGCAGTGCTAGAGATTACGACGGGAGCTCCTACAATGAGCAGTTCTTC
TRBV7-8	-	few	TRBJ1-4	CASSPRRLVANEKLFF	TGTGCCAGCAGCCCACGTCGGCTAGTGGCTAATGAAAAACTGTTTTTT
TRBV29-1	-	few	TRBJ1-1	CSVEAGGLGTEAFF	TGCAGCGTTGAGGCAGGCGGATTGGGCACTGAAGCTTTCTTT
TRBV20-1	-	-	TRBJ2-1	CSARVGGGLIYNEQFF	TGCAGTGCTAGAGTAGGGGGAGGTCTGATCTACAATGAGCAGTTCTTC
TRBV10-3	-	few	TRBJ1-6	CAISEADSEIGSPLHF	TGTGCCATCAGTGAAGCAGATTCTGAAATCGGCTCACCCCTCCACTTT
TRBV12-3/TRBV12-4	TRBD2	many	TRBJ2-1	CASILGLAGGDEQFF	TGTGCCAGCATCCTAGGGCTAGCGGGAGGAGATGAGCAGTTCTTC
TRBV28	TRBD2	few	TRBJ2-7	CASIAGDYEQYF	TGTGCCAGTATAGCGGGAGACTACGAGCAGTACTTC
TRBV6-5	-	few	TRBJ2-1	CASSFSGALGQEFF	TGTGCCAGCAGTTTCTCAGGGGCATTGGGTCAGGAGTTCTTC
TRBV7-2	TRBD2	-	TRBJ2-1	CASSLGLAGNYNEQFF	TGTGCCAGCAGCCTAGGACTAGCGGGTAACTACAATGAGCAGTTCTTC
TRBV18	-	few	TRBJ1-1	CASSPGTGADTEAFF	TGTGCCAGCTCACCGGGAACGGGGGCGGACACTGAAGCTTTCTTT
TRBV12-3/TRBV12-4	-	-	TRBJ2-7	CASRVGGVTEQYF	TGTGCCAGCAGGGTTGGCGGGGTGACCGAGCAGTACTTC
TRBV5-1	TRBD1	few	TRBJ2-5	CASSFGTEETQYF	TGCGCCAGCAGCTTCGGGACAGAGGAGACCCAGTACTTC
TRBV25-1	TRBD1	-	TRBJ2-7	CASSKIQGARNEQYF	TGTGCCAGCAGTAAAATACAGGGGGCGCGGAACGAGCAGTACTTC
TRBV29-1	TRBD1	many	TRBJ1-5	CSVGTGAGQPQHF	TGCAGCGTTGGGACAGGGGCTGGTCAGCCCCAGCATTTT
TRBV28	-	few	TRBJ2-5	CASSLAQYQETQYF	TGTGCCAGCAGTTTGGCCCAGTACCAAGAGACCCAGTACTTC
TRBV18	TRBD2	-	TRBJ2-7	CASSPPAGDSYEQYF	TGTGCCAGCTCACCACCAGCGGGAGATTCGTACGAGCAGTACTTC